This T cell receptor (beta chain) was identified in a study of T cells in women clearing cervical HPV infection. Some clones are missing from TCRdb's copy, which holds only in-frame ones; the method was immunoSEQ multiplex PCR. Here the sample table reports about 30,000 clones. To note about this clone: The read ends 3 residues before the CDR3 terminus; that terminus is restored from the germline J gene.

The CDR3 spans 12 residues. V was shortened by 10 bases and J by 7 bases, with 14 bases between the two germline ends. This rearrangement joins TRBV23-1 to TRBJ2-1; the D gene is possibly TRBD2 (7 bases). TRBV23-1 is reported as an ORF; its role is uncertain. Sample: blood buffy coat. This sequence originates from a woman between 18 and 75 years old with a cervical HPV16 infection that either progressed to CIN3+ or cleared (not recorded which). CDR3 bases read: TGCGCCAACGACGGGGGGCAGAATGAG. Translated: CANDGGQNE. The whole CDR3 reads CANDGGQNEQFF.